This record concerns one TCR beta chain sequence. This sample was included in a study of shared T cell receptors in the human thymus. Trimming took 1 base from V and 7 from J, leaving 23 bases between them. The CDR3 extends over 17 amino acids. CDR1 and CDR2 from the germline V gene are SGHDN and FVKESK. Profiled with immunoSEQ multiplex PCR; TCRdb holds only in-frame clones, not every one. In the table there are about 610,000 clones, approximately 87% of which are singletons. This same sample was also taken into another study, of human thymus T cells.

The clonotype was recovered from a boy under three years old with a congenital heart defect. The chain uses TRBV14 and TRBJ2-7, with D hard to call. The sample was thymocytes. The CDR3 DNA follows: TGTGCCAGCAGCCAAGCCCCGGCCACCCCACCAGGTGGGGAGCAGTACTTC. It codes for CASSQAPATPPGGEQYF.